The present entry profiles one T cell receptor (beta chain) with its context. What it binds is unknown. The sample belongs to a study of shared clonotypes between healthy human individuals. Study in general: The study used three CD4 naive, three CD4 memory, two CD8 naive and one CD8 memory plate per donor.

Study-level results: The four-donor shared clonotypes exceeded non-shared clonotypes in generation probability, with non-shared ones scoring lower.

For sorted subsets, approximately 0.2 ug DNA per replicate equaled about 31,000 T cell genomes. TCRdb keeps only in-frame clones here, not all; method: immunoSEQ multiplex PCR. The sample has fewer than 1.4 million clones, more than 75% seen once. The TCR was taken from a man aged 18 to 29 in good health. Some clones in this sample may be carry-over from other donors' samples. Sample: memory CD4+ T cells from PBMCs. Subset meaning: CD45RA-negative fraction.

The chain's CDR3 is CASIPDRGNEKLFF. The DNA of the CDR3 is TGTGCCAGCATCCCGGACAGAGGAAATGAAAAACTGTTTTTT. The chain has TRBV2 and TRBJ1-4; D perhaps matches TRBD1 (6 bases). V was clipped by 7 bases and J by 5 bases, with 14 bases between them. CDR3 length: 14 residues. Germline CDR1 reads SNHLY; CDR2 reads FYNNEI.